The next 29 T cell receptor beta chains were all read from a single sample in a study of breast tumors, draining lymph nodes, adjacent tissues. From the multiplex PCR reads, TCRdb called clonotypes with MiXCR, one entry per CDR3 protein. Among some 66,000 distinct CDR3 sequences, roughly 57% were seen once, and the ten largest hold approximately 18%. The sequencing input was breast tumor tissue. Receptor source: a female donor with breast cancer. Some clones in this sample may be carry-over from other donors' samples.

The chain has TRBV11-2 and TRBJ2-7; D is unclear. Germline CDR1 is SGHAT and CDR2 is FQNNGV. CDR3 length: 10 amino acids. The V end was cut by 3 bases, the J end by 5 bases, with 2 bases between. As DNA, the CDR3 is TGTGCCAGCAGCTTCCACGAGCAGTACTTC. This translates into CASSFHEQYF. Filled out from reference TRBV11-2 and TRBJ2-7, the complete variable domain reads EAGVAQSPRYKIIEKRQSVAFWCNPISGHATLYWYQQILGQGPKLLIQFQNNGVVDDSQLPKDRFSAERLKGVDSTLKIQPAKLEDSAVYLCASSFHEQYFGPGTRLTVT.

The V call is TRBV11-2, the J call TRBJ2-7, with 9 bases that match TRBD1. J gave up 0 bases and V 5 bases, and 5 bases lay outside the gene matches. This CDR3 has 15 residues. Per the germline V gene, CDR1 is SGHAT and CDR2 is FQNNGV. In DNA form, the CDR3 reads TGTGCCAGCAGCCCCCAGGACAGGGGCTCCTACGAGCAGTACTTC. This translates into CASSPQDRGSYEQYF.

This clonotype came up many times. This sequence joins TRBV7-3 and TRBJ2-3; D ambiguous. Germline CDR1 and CDR2: SGHTA and FQGTGA. The ends were cut back, 5 bases at V and 1 base at J, with 7 bases in the middle. CDR3 length: 13 residues. The CDR3 spells CASSPPGTDTQYF. The DNA of the CDR3 is TGTGCCAGCAGCCCCCCCGGCACAGATACGCAGTATTTT.

The table lists this clonotype with a few counts. This likely comes from a read error, as the CDR3 has no conserved phenylalanine or tryptophan at its end. J is TRBJ2-5 and V is TRBV29-1; a weak D match, TRBD2 (6 bases). V was clipped by 4 bases and J by 5 bases, with 29 bases between them. This CDR3 contains 18 residues. CDR1 is SQVTM, CDR2 ANQGSEA, per germline. The CDR3 nucleotides are TGCAGCGTTGTTCCGTATGAAGGACTAAACCTCGTTACGGAGACCCAGTACCTC. Protein product: CSVVPYEGLNLVTETQYL.

This chain connects TRBV5-1 to TRBJ1-5; maybe TRBD1 (6 bases). Trimming removed 0 bases at V and 0 bases at J, with 16 bases between. Germline V gene sequence: CDR1 SGHRS, CDR2 YFSETQ. The CDR3 is 18 residues long. The CDR3 nucleotides are TGCGCCAGCAGCTTGGGGCAGGGGTCTTTCTCTAGCAATCAGCCCCAGCATTTT. Its translation: CASSLGQGSFSSNQPQHF.

This rearrangement joins TRBV2 to TRBJ2-3, with 8 bases fitting TRBD1. CDR1 and CDR2 (germline): SNHLY, FYNNEI. The CDR3 has 14 residues. V lost 7 bases to trimming and J lost 1 base; unmatched junction nucleotides: 4. The CDR3 loop reads CASKDRVRTDTQYF. In DNA, the CDR3 is TGTGCCAGCAAGGACAGGGTACGCACAGATACGCAGTATTTT.

This clonotype was observed many times. The gene calls are TRBV12-5 and TRBJ2-2; 9 bases agree with TRBD1. V lost 0 bases to trimming and J lost 7 bases; unmatched junction nucleotides: 15. Germline CDR1 reads LGHNT; CDR2 reads FRNRAP. This CDR3 has 19 amino acids. The CDR3 region has the DNA TGTGCTAGTGGTTTGGTACGAGGGACAGGGATGGAGCCGGGCGGGGAGCTGTTTTTT. The encoded protein is CASGLVRGTGMEPGGELFF.

This clonotype was seen repeatedly, ten times or more. The chain joins TRBV29-1 to TRBJ1-5; 9 bases are a match to TRBD1. Trimming cost V 4 bases and J 5 bases; bases outside gene matches: 6. Germline V gene data show CDR1 as SQVTM and CDR2 as ANQGSEA. The CDR3 extends over 14 amino acids. CDR3 in amino acids: CSVATGGWDQPQHF. The DNA of the CDR3 is TGCAGCGTTGCTACAGGGGGCTGGGATCAGCCCCAGCATTTT.

This clonotype appeared many times. The J gene is TRBJ2-7, the V gene TRBV6-1, with 7 bases aligning to TRBD1. Germline CDR1 is MNHNS and CDR2 is SASEGT. The CDR3 loop spans 13 amino acids. The V gene end was trimmed by 3 bases and the J gene end by 3 bases; junction bases not matched to a gene: 2. Here the CDR3 DNA reads TGTGCCAGCAGTGACGGGACAGTCTACGAGCAGTACTTC. Its protein is CASSDGTVYEQYF.

Concerning this clonotype: The limits of the CDR3 on the DNA are not certain, so only TCRdb's listed CDR3 is given. V is TRBV30 and J is TRBJ1-3; the table assigns TRBD1, which was not confirmed against the DNA. Ends included, the CDR3 has 20 residues. Germline-derived CDR1 and CDR2 are GTSNPN and SVGIG (reference sequence). The CDR3: CAWSVQVNTEAFFGQGTIYF.

The chain couples TRBV7-4 to TRBJ2-2; D is undetermined. Per the germline V gene, CDR1 is SGHVT and CDR2 is SQSDAQ. V dropped 5 bases and J dropped 8 bases, with 15 bases sitting between them. The CDR3 is 14 residues long. CDR3 nucleotides: TGTGCCAGCAGCACAGCAGAGGCGGTGGGGGAGCTGTTTTTT. Translated, it gives CASSTAEAVGELFF.

This clonotype was seen ten or more times. The CDR3 spells CSAPAGTSGGSYEQYF. The CDR3 bases are TGCAGTGCTCCGGCGGGGACTAGCGGGGGTTCCTACGAGCAGTACTTC. This chain uses TRBV20-1 with TRBJ2-7; 14 bases align to TRBD2. Germline CDR1 and CDR2: DFQATT and SNEGSKA (reference sequence). The junction had 7 bases not matched to a gene; V was cut back by 5 bases and J by 1 base. The CDR3 consists of 16 residues.

This clonotype was recorded a few times. The rearrangement uses TRBV7-9 and TRBJ2-7; 9 nucleotides line up with TRBD1. This CDR3 has 13 amino acids. The germline V gene encodes CDR1 SEHNR and CDR2 FQNEAQ (reference sequence). J was trimmed by 6 bases and V by 3 bases; bases with no gene match: 3. As DNA, the CDR3 is TGTGCCAGCAGCTTTGAGACAGGGGGCGAGCAGTACTTC. It specifies CASSFETGGEQYF.

This clonotype came up many times. The rearrangement joins TRBV10-2 to TRBJ2-7; D perhaps matches TRBD2 (6 bases). Germline assignment: CDR1 WSHSY and CDR2 SAAADI. The CDR3 length is 14 residues. The ends were cut back, 8 bases at V and 0 bases at J, with 14 bases in the middle. DNA of the CDR3: TGCGCCAGCCTTGGGGCGGGAAGCTCCTACGAGCAGTACTTC. Amino acids: CASLGAGSSYEQYF.

Only one count was recorded for this clonotype. An end of the junction differs from the germline gene, which may be a read error. V is TRBV5-1 and J is TRBJ1-6; a possible D gene is TRBD1 (6 bases). Germline values: CDR1 SGHRS, CDR2 YFSETQ. The CDR3 has 14 residues. The CDR3 loop reads CASSGGQTNSPLHF. Here the CDR3 DNA reads TGCGCCAGCAGCGGGGGGCAGACTAATTCCCCCCTCCACTTT.

Relative to its sample, this clonotype is medium-sized. The chain joins TRBV11-2 to TRBJ1-5, with unresolved D. This CDR3 comprises 14 residues. Germline lookup yields CDR1 SGHAT and CDR2 FQNNGV. V was pared by 1 base and J by 4 bases, with 8 bases between. Written as DNA, the CDR3 is TGTGCCAGCAGCTTAGGTGCGGGTAATCAGCCCCAGCATTTT. It yields the protein CASSLGAGNQPQHF.

A remark on this clonotype: Since the CDR3 does not end with the conserved phenylalanine or tryptophan, this likely comes from a read error. Because the CDR3's place on the DNA is in doubt, the DNA is left out and the CDR3 is given as listed by TCRdb. The rearrangement uses TRBV18 and TRBJ1-4; TRBD1, the table's D call, lacks a check against the DNA. In germline, CDR1 is KGHSH, CDR2 LQKENI. The length of the CDR3 is 8 amino acids, counting both ends. The CDR3 reads CASSPPNR.

This clonotype was seen repeatedly, ten times or more. The chain joins TRBV19 to TRBJ1-3; D is unclear. V lost 4 bases, J lost 0 bases, and 7 bases lay in between. Germline CDR1 LNHDA, CDR2 SQIVND (reference sequence). The CDR3 extends over 14 amino acids. The CDR3 reads CASSTPDSGNTIYF. For the CDR3, the DNA is TGTGCCAGTAGTACTCCAGACTCTGGAAACACCATATATTTT.

Here the CDR3 DNA reads TGCAGTGCTAGATTGAGATTGGGGGACAGGGAAGGTGGAAAACTGTTTTTT. Translation gives CSARLRLGDREGGKLFF. V and J are TRBV20-1 and TRBJ1-4, with 9 bases aligning to TRBD1. Germline V gene sequence: CDR1 DFQATT, CDR2 SNEGSKA (reference sequence). Losses at the gene ends were 2 bases for V and 10 bases for J; bases not matched to a gene: 17. The CDR3 extends over 17 amino acids.

The chain uses TRBV20-1 and TRBJ2-7; 9 bases agree with TRBD1. Germline CDR1 is DFQATT and CDR2 is SNEGSKA (reference sequence). Germline trimming cut 3 bases from V and 5 bases from J; bases unmatched to any gene: 11. This CDR3 is 15 amino acids long. Here the CDR3 DNA reads TGCAGTGCTAGGGCGTTCGGGACAGGGTACCACGAGCAGTACTTC. Its protein product is CSARAFGTGYHEQYF.

This clonotype came up many times. The CDR3 DNA reads TGTGCCAGCAGCTTAGGGCAGGGACGACGGGATGAGCAGTTCTTC. Amino acid sequence: CASSLGQGRRDEQFF. The genes are TRBV7-2 and TRBJ2-1; D tentatively reads TRBD1 or TRBD2 (5 bases each). V was trimmed by 1 base and J by 8 bases, leaving 15 bases between them. The germline V gene has CDR1 SGHTA and CDR2 FQGNSA. The CDR3 length is 15 residues.

The V gene is TRBV18, the J gene TRBJ2-1, with 10 bases matching TRBD2. The CDR3 is 18 residues long. Germline CDR1 and CDR2: KGHSH and LQKENI. With 3 bases clipped from V and 2 bases from J, the junction kept 10 bases outside the gene matches. The CDR3, as DNA: TGTGCCAGCTCACCGATAGCGGGGACTAGCGAGGCCTACAATGAGCAGTTCTTC. Translating gives CASSPIAGTSEAYNEQFF.

The chain combines TRBV7-2 with TRBJ1-4; tentative D call: TRBD1 (5 bases). Deletions cut 2 bases from V and 8 bases from J, with 12 bases between. CDR3 size: 14 residues. Germline V gene data show CDR1 as SGHTA and CDR2 as FQGNSA. Written as DNA, the CDR3 is TGTGCCAGCAGCTTAACGGGGGGGGACGAAAAACTGTTTTTT. Its protein is CASSLTGGDEKLFF.

The V and J genes are TRBV29-1 and TRBJ2-1; TRBD2 matches at 14 bases. CDR1 and CDR2 (germline): SQVTM, ANQGSEA. The V segment lost 3 bases and the J segment 3 bases; nucleotides outside the gene matches: 16. The CDR3 sequence is 20 residues long. DNA of the CDR3: TGCAGCGTTGACCCTTACCAGACTAGCGGGAGGGCAAATGGCTACAATGAGCAGTTCTTC. It translates to CSVDPYQTSGRANGYNEQFF.

This clonotype was recorded many times. The chain recombines TRBV7-2 with TRBJ2-3; weak D call: TRBD1 (5 bases). The length of the CDR3 is 15 residues. Trimming took off 5 bases at V and 6 bases at J, with 18 bases between the two ends. In germline, CDR1 is SGHTA, CDR2 FQGNSA. CDR3 sequence: CASSTRTGALDTQYF. CDR3 sequence (DNA): TGTGCCAGCAGCACCAGAACAGGCGCGCTGGATACGCAGTATTTT.

The J gene is TRBJ2-5, the V gene TRBV6-5; TRBD1 matches at 8 bases. Germline V gives CDR1 MNHEY, CDR2 SVGAGI. The CDR3 has 14 residues. V trimming: 5 bases; J trimming: 4 bases; junction bases outside the gene matches: 6. The CDR3 is CASSKGQGGETQYF. In DNA, the CDR3 is TGTGCCAGCAGTAAAGGACAGGGAGGAGAGACCCAGTACTTC.

This clonotype has just one count. V is TRBV7-9 and J is TRBJ2-3; the D is unclear. The CDR3 contains 15 residues. Germline V gene sequence: CDR1 SEHNR, CDR2 FQNEAQ (reference sequence). The germline V and J ends were trimmed by 5 bases and 2 bases, with 14 bases remaining between them. The CDR3 region has the DNA TGTGCCAGCAGCCCTGACTCCGATATCACAGATACGCAGTATTTT. It codes for CASSPDSDITDTQYF.

Of note for this clonotype: Compared with germline, one end of the junction differs, possibly owing to a read error. The gene calls are TRBV7-7 and TRBJ2-2; D possibly corresponds to TRBD1 (5 bases). The CDR3 has 14 amino acids. CDR1 is SSHAT, CDR2 FNYEAQ, per germline (reference sequence). CDR3 residues: CASSSTVRNGELFF. Written as DNA, the CDR3 is TGTGCTAGCAGTTCGACAGTCCGTAACGGGGAGCTGTTTTTT.

In this sample, this clonotype turned up a few times. V gene TRBV11-2 combines with J gene TRBJ2-1; 8 bases agree with TRBD2. The germline CDR1 and CDR2 sequences are SGHAT and FQNNGV. With 5 bases clipped from V and 4 bases from J, the junction kept 7 bases outside the gene matches. The CDR3 length is 15 residues. The CDR3, as DNA: TGTGCCAGCAGCCCTCGGGGGGGGGGTTACAATGAGCAGTTCTTC. This codes for CASSPRGGGYNEQFF. The full variable domain, in which reference TRBV11-2 and TRBJ2-1 provide the parts outside the CDR3, is EAGVAQSPRYKIIEKRQSVAFWCNPISGHATLYWYQQILGQGPKLLIQFQNNGVVDDSQLPKDRFSAERLKGVDSTLKIQPAKLEDSAVYLCASSPRGGGYNEQFFGPGTRLTVL.